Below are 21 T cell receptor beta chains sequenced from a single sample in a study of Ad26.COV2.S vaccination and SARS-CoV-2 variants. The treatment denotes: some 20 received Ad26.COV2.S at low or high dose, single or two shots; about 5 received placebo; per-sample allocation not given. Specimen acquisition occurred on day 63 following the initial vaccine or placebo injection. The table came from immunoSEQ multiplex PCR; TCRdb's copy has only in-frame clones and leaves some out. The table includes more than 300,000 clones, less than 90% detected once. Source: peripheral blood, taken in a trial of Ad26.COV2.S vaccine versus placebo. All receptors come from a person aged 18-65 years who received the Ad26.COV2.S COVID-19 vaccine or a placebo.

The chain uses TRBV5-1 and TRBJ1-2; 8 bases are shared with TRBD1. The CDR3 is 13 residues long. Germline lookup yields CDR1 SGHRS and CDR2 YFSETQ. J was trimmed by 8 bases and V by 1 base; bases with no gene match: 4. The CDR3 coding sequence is TGCGCCAGCAGCTTGTCAGGGGGCGACGGCTACACCTTC. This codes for CASSLSGGDGYTF. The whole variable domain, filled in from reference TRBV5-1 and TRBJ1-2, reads KAGVTQTPRYLIKTRGQQVTLSCSPISGHRSVSWYQQTPGQGLQFLFEYFSETQRNKGNFPGRFSGRQFSNSRSEMNVSTLELGDSALYLCASSLSGGDGYTFGSGTRLTVV.

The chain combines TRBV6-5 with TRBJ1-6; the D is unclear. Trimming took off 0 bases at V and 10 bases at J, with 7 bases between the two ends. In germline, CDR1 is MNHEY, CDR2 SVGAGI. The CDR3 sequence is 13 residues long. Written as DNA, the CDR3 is TGTGCCAGCAGTTACTCGGCGGGCTCACCCCTCCACTTT. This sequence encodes CASSYSAGSPLHF.

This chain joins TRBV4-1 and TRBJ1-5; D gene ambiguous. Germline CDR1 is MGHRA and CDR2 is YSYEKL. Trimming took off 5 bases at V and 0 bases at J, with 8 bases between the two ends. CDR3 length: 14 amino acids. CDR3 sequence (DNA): TGCGCCAGCAGCTTCAGGCTTAGCAATCAGCCCCAGCATTTT. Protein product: CASSFRLSNQPQHF.

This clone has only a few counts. This CDR3 reads CASSQGVAGGPETQYF. Written as DNA, the CDR3 is TGCGCCAGCAGCCAAGGGGTCGCGGGAGGGCCAGAGACCCAGTACTTC. The rearrangement joins TRBV4-3 to TRBJ2-5; 9 bases match TRBD2. The CDR3 is 16 amino acids. CDR1 is LGHNA and CDR2 is YSLEER in the germline V gene. The V segment lost 1 base and the J segment 4 bases; nucleotides outside the gene matches: 7.

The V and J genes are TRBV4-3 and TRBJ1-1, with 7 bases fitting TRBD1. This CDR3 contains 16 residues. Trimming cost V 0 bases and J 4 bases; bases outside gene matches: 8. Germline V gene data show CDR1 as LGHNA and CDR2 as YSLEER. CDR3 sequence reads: CASSQEKEQGPTEAFF. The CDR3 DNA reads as TGCGCCAGCAGCCAAGAGAAGGAACAGGGGCCCACTGAAGCTTTCTTT.

The CDR3 protein is CASRDTHSYEQYF. The CDR3 DNA reads TGCGCCAGCCGGGACACTCACTCCTACGAGCAGTACTTC. V usage is TRBV5-1 and J usage is TRBJ2-7; a possible D gene is TRBD1 (6 bases). Trimming shortened V by 7 bases and J by 0 bases, and 11 bases separated the two germline ends. Germline V gene lookup returns CDR1 SGHRS and CDR2 YFSETQ. This CDR3 region has 13 residues.

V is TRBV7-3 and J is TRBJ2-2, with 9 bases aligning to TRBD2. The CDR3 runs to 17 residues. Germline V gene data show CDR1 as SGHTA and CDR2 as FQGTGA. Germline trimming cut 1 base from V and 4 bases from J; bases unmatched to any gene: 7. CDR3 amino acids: CASSLKGGRASTGELFF. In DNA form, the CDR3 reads TGTGCCAGCAGCTTAAAAGGCGGGAGGGCCAGCACCGGGGAGCTGTTTTTT.

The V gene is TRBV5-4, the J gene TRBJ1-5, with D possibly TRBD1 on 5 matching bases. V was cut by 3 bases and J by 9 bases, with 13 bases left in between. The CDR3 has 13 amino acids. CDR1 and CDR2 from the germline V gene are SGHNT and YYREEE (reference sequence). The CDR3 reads CASSWDRQMPQHF. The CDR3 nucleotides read TGTGCCAGCAGCTGGGATCGACAGATGCCCCAGCATTTT.

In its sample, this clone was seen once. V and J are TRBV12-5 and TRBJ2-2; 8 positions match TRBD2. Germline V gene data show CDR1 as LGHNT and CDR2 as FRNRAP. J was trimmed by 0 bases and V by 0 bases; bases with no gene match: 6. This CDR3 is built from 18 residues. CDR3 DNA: TGTGCTAGTGGTTTGGTTCCCATAGCGGGGTCGAACACCGGGGAGCTGTTTTTT. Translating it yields CASGLVPIAGSNTGELFF.

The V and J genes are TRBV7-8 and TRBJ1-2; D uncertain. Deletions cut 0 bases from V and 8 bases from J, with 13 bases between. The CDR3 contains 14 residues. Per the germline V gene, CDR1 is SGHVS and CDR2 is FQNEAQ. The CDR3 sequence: CASSLAAELRGYTF. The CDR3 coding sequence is TGTGCCAGCAGCTTAGCGGCGGAGTTGAGGGGCTACACCTTC.

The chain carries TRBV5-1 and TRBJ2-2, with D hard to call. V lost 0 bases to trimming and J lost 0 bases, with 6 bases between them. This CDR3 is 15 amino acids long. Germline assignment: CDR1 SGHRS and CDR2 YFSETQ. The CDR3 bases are TGCGCCAGCAGCTTGGGACCAGCGAACACCGGGGAGCTGTTTTTT. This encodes CASSLGPANTGELFF.

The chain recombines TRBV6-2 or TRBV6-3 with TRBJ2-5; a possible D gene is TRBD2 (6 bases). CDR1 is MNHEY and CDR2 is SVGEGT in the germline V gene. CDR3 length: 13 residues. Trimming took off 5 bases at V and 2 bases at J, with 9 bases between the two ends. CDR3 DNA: TGTGCCAGCAGTCGACTAGGACAAGAGACCCAGTACTTC. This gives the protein CASSRLGQETQYF.

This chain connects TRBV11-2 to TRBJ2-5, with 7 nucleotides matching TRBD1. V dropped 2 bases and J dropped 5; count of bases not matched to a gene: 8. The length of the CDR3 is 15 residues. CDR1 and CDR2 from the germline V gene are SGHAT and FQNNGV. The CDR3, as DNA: TGTGCCAGCAGCTTAAACCCAGGGGGTTCGGAGACCCAGTACTTC. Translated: CASSLNPGGSETQYF.

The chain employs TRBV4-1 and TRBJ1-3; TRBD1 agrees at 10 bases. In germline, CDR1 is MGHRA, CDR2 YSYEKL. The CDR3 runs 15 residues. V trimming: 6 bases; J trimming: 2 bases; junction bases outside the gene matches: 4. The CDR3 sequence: CASSRGQGAGNTIYF. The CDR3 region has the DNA TGCGCCAGCAGTCGAGGACAGGGGGCTGGAAACACCATATATTTT.

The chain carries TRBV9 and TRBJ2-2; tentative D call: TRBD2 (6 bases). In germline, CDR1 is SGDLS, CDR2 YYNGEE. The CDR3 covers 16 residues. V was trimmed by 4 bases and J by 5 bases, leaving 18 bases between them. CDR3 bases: TGTGCCAGCAGCTCCCCAGTGGCGGAGGGAACCGGGGAGCTGTTTTTT. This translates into CASSSPVAEGTGELFF. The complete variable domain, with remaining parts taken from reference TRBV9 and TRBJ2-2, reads DSGVTQTPKHLITATGQRVTLRCSPRSGDLSVYWYQQSLDQGLQFLIQYYNGEERAKGNILERFSAQQFPDLHSELNLSSLELGDSALYFCASSSPVAEGTGELFFGEGSRLTVL.

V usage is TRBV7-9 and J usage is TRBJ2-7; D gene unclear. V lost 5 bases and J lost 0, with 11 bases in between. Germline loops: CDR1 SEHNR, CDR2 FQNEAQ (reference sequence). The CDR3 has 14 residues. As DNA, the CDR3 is TGTGCCAGCAGCCTGAGAGGCTTCTCCTACGAGCAGTACTTC. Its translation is CASSLRGFSYEQYF.

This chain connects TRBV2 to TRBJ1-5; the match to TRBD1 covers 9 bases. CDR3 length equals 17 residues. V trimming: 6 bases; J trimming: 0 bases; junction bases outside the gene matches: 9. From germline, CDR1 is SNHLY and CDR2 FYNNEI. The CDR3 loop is CASRLGDRAYSNQPQHF. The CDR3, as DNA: TGTGCCAGCAGGTTAGGGGACAGGGCCTATAGCAATCAGCCCCAGCATTTT.

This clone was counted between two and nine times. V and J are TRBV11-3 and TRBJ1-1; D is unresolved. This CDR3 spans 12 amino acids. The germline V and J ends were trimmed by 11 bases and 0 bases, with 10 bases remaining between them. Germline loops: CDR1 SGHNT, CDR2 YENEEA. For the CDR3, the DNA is TGTGCCTCCCGAGGGTTGAACACTGAAGCTTTCTTT. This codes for CASRGLNTEAFF.

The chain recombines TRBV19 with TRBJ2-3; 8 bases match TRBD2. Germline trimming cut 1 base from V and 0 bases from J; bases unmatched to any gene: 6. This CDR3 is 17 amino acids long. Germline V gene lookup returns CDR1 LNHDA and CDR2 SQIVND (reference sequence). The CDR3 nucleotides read TGTGCCAGTAGTATAGTGGGTAGCGGGACTAGCACAGATACGCAGTATTTT. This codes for CASSIVGSGTSTDTQYF.

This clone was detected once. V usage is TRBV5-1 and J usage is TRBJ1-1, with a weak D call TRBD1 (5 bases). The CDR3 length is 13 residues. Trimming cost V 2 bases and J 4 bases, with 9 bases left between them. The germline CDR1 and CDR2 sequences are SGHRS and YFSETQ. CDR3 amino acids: CASSFKGPTEAFF. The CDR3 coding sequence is TGCGCCAGCAGCTTCAAGGGACCCACTGAAGCTTTCTTT.

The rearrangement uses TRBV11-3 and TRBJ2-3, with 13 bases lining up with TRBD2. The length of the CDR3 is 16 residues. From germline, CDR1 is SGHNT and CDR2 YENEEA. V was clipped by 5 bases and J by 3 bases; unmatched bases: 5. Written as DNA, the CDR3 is TGTGCCAGCAGCCCTGGACTAGCGGGAGATACAGATACGCAGTATTTT. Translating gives CASSPGLAGDTDTQYF. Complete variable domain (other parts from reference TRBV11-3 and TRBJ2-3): EAGVVQSPRYKIIEKKQPVAFWCNPISGHNTLYWYLQNLGQGPELLIRYENEEAVDDSQLPKDRFSAERLKGVDSTLKIQPAELGDSAVYLCASSPGLAGDTDTQYFGPGTRLTVL.